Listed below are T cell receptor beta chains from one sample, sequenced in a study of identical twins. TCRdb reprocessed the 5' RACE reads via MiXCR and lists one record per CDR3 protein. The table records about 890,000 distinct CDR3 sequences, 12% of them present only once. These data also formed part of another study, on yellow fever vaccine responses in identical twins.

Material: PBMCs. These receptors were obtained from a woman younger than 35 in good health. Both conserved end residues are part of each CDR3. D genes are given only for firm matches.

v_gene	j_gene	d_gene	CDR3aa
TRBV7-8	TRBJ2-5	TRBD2	CASSLRLAGVSETQYF
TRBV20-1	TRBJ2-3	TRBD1	CSATMGQLTDTQYF
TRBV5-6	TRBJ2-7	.	CASSLPPSYEQYF
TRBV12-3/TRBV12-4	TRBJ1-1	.	CASSKYRGTEAFF
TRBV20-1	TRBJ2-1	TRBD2	CSESSGGYNEQFF
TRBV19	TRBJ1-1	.	CASSSTLGGMNTEAFF
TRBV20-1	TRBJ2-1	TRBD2	CSARGPGLAGVLGEQFF
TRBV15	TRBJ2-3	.	CATDRREGTDTQYF
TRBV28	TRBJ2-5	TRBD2	CASSSPSGSVETQYF
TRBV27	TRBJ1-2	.	CASGVNNYGYTF
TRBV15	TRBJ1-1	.	CATSRTPHWGNTEAFF
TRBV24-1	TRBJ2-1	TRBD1	CATSDSPGQGWGSYNEQFF
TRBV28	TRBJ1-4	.	CASSFPRVGDEKLFF
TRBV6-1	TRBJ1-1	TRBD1	CASLGRTGRYLEAFF
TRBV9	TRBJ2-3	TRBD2	CASSASGRTPDTQYF
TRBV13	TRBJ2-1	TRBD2	CASSSLADTSYNEQFF
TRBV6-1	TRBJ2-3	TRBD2	CASSQRTHTSGRVTSTDTQYF
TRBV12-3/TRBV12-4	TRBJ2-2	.	CASSSSPGELFF
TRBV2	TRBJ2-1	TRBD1	CASRIRDRVYNEQFF
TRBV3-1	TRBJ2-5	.	CASSQTEGRRQETQYF
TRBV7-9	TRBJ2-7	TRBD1	CASRMSGTGPYEQYF
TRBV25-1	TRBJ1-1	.	CASSKVGKNTEAFF
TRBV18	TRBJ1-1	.	CASSVLLNTEAFF
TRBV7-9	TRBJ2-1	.	CASSLGAILQFF
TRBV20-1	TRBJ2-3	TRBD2	CSARVGSGRSTDTQYF
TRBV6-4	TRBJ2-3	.	CATSMTRTTDTQYF
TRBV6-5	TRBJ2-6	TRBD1	CASSYRRQGYGANVLTF
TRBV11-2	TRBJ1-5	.	CASSTPSGKPQHF
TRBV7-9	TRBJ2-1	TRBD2	CATSSGSPYNEQFF
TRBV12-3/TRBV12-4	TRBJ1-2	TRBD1	CASSRDRQEYHGYTF
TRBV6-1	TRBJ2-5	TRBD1	CASSVWTGQETQYF
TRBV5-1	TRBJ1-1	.	CASSWTLGNTEAFF
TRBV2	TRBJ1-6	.	CASSELGIRTSGSPLHF
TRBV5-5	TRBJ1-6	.	CASSLADINSPLHF
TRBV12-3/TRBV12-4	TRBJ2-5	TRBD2	CASSLRDYKETQYF
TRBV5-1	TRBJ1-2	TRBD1	CASSTGQQDGYTF
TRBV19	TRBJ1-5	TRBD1	CASSPRQGNQPQHF
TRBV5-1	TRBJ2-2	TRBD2	CASSRQGLELTGELFF
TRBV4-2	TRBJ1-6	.	CASSQAPQGGSPLHF